This paragraph reports one TCR beta chain. Its antigen is as yet unknown. An end of the junction does not agree with germline; a read error may underlie this. This sample is part of a study of cytomegalovirus exposure and HLA in healthy donors. Points from the study as a whole: Researchers counted roughly 160 TCR beta chains as cytomegalovirus-associated. In an earlier analysis, most TCR beta V segments were productive about 87% or about 30% of the time. A highly shared variant cluster was judged a likely technical artifact.

PCR involved 60 Vbeta and 13 Jbeta primers. TCRdb's table, derived via immunoSEQ multiplex PCR, lists solely in-frame clones and lacks some. The repertoire includes about 160,000 clones, approximately 83% of them detected once, and about 1.2% sits in the top ten. CDR3 length equals 14 residues. Germline V CDR1 and CDR2: MNHNS, SASEGT. Sequenced sample: PBMCs. This receptor was identified in a boy under 10 years old in good health and CMV-seronegative. The V and J genes are TRBV6-1 and TRBJ2-7; 7 bases agree with TRBD2. The CDR3 nucleotides read TGTGCCAGCTGTGAGACTAGCCTTTGGGACGAGCAGTACTTC. Translation gives CASCETSLWDEQYF.